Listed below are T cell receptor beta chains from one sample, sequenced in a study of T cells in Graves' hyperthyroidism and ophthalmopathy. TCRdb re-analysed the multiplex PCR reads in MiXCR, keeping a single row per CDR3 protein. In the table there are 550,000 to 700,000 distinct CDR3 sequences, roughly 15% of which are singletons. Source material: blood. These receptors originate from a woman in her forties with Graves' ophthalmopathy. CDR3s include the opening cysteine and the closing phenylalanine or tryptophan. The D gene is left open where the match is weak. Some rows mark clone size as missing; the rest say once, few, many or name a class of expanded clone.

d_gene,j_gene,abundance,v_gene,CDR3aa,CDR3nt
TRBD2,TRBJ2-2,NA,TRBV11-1,CASSFLTSFNTGELFF,TGTGCCAGCAGCTTCCTGACTAGCTTCAACACCGGGGAGCTGTTTTTT
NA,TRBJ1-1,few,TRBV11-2,CASSLGFRQTNTEAFF,TGTGCCAGCAGCTTAGGTTTCCGACAAACCAACACTGAAGCTTTCTTT
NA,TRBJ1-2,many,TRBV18,CASSPRQDDNYGYTF,TGTGCCAGCTCACCACGACAGGACGATAACTATGGCTACACCTTC
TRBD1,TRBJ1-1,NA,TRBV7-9,CASSLLTGQTEAFF,TGTGCCAGCAGCTTATTGACAGGGCAAACTGAAGCTTTCTTT
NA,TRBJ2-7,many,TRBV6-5,CASSYLRSSYEQYF,TGTGCCAGCAGTTATCTGCGGAGCTCCTACGAGCAGTACTTC
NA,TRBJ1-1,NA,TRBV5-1,CASSLALGQTHTEAFF,TGCGCCAGCAGCTTGGCTCTCGGGCAGACTCACACTGAAGCTTTCTTT
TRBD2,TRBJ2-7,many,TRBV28,CASSLGPSGSSQYF,TGTGCCAGCAGTTTAGGTCCTAGCGGGAGTTCACAGTACTTC
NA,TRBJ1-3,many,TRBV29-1,CSVYRDSGNTIYF,TGCAGCGTTTACAGGGACTCTGGAAACACCATATATTTT
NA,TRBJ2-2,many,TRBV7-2,CASKGLIGELFF,TGTGCCAGCAAAGGGTTGATCGGGGAGCTGTTTTTT
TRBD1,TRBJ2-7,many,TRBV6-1,CASSPSGTAIYEQYF,TGTGCCAGCAGTCCCTCCGGGACAGCCATCTACGAGCAGTACTTC
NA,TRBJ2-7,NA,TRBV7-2,CASSFDGEIYEQYF,TGTGCCAGCAGCTTCGACGGGGAGATCTACGAGCAGTACTTC
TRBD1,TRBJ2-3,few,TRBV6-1,CASGRTGVLPDTQYF,TGTGCCAGCGGCAGGACAGGGGTTTTACCAGATACGCAGTATTTT
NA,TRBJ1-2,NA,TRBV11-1,CASSFSQGYGYTF,TGTGCCAGCAGCTTTTCACAGGGCTATGGCTACACCTTC
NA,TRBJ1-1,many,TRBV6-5,CASSTSKNTEAFF,TGTGCCAGCAGTACCTCAAAGAACACTGAAGCTTTCTTT
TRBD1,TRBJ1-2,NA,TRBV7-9,CASSLEGGTVYGYTF,TGTGCCAGCAGCTTAGAAGGAGGGACAGTCTATGGCTACACCTTC
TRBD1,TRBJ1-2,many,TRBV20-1,CSAPGQGEFNYGYTF,TGCAGTGCTCCTGGACAGGGCGAATTCAACTATGGCTACACCTTC
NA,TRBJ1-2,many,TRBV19,CASSIVQGLGGYTF,TGTGCCAGTAGTATAGTGCAGGGATTGGGCGGCTACACCTTC
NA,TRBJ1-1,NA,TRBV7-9,CASGAEMNTEAFF,TGTGCCAGCGGTGCAGAAATGAACACTGAAGCTTTCTTT
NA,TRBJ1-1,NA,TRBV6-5,CASSYPGRTEAFF,TGTGCCAGCAGTTACCCGGGGAGAACTGAAGCTTTCTTT
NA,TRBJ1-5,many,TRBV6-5,CASSYSGPGGGQPQHF,TGTGCCAGCAGTTACTCTGGCCCGGGGGGAGGTCAGCCCCAGCATTTT
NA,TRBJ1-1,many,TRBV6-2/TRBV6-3,CASSYSWGENTEAFF,TGTGCCAGCAGTTACTCATGGGGAGAGAACACTGAAGCTTTCTTT
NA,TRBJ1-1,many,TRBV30,CAWSDIAFQWMAFF,TGTGCCTGGAGCGACATTGCTTTCCAATGGATGGCTTTCTTT
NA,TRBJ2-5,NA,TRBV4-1,CASSQGASGFQETQYF,TGCGCCAGCAGCCAAGGAGCTAGTGGTTTCCAAGAGACCCAGTACTTC
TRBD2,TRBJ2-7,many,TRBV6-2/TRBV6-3,CASSRGTSGVIIYEQYF,TGTGCCAGCAGTAGGGGGACTAGCGGGGTTATTATCTACGAGCAGTACTTC
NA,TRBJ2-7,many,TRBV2,CASRRVLSYEQYF,TGTGCCAGCAGAAGGGTTCTATCCTACGAGCAGTACTTC
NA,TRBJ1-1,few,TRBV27,CASSLRGKMGAFF,TGTGCCAGCAGTTTACGGGGAAAGATGGGAGCTTTCTTT
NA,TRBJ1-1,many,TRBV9,CASSAPTRVMNTEAFF,TGTGCCAGCAGCGCCCCTACGAGGGTCATGAACACTGAAGCTTTCTTT
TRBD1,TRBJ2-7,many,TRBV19,CASRKQGPTYEQYF,TGTGCCAGTCGGAAACAGGGGCCCACCTACGAGCAGTACTTC
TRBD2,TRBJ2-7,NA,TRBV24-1,CATKGLAGSRAKGLGGYEQYF,TGTGCCACCAAGGGACTAGCGGGGAGCCGGGCTAAGGGGCTTGGGGGTTACGAGCAGTACTTC
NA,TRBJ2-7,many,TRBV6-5,CASISDTTRRYEQYF,TGTGCCAGCATTTCCGACACAACGAGACGCTACGAGCAGTACTTC
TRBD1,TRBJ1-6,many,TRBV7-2,CASSLGEGALNSPLHF,TGTGCCAGCAGCTTAGGAGAGGGGGCTCTAAATTCACCCCTCCACTTT
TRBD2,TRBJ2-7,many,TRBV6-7,CASSCRLAGEGSTYEQYF,TGTGCCAGCAGTTGCCGACTAGCGGGAGAAGGGTCAACCTACGAGCAGTACTTC
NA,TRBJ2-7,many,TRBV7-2,CASSLDPSRGEQYF,TGTGCCAGCAGCTTAGACCCCTCTAGGGGCGAGCAGTACTTC
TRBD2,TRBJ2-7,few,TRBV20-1,CSAPGLAGGLYEQYF,TGCAGTGCTCCGGGACTAGCGGGAGGTCTCTACGAGCAGTACTTC
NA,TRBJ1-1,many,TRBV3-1,CASSPPGTGLAFF,TGTGCCAGCAGCCCCCCCGGAACGGGCCTAGCTTTCTTT
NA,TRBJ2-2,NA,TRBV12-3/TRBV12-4,CATSQGWNTGELFF,TGTGCCACCTCCCAGGGCTGGAACACCGGGGAGCTGTTTTTT
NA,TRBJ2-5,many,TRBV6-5,CASSYSGSLGQTQYF,TGTGCCAGCAGTTACTCCGGGTCCTTGGGACAGACCCAGTACTTC
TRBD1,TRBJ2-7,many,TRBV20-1,CSARNEGGTGYSYEQYF,TGCAGTGCTAGGAACGAGGGCGGGACAGGGTACTCCTACGAGCAGTACTTC
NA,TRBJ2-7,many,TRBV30,CAWSPRLRNEQYF,TGTGCCTGGAGTCCTCGTCTTCGGAACGAGCAGTACTTC
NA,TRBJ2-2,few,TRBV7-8,CASSQSVGELFF,TGTGCCAGCAGCCAAAGCGTTGGGGAGCTGTTTTTT
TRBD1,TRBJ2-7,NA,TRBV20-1,CSARPVRGSYEQYF,TGCAGTGCTAGACCGGTCAGGGGGAGCTACGAGCAGTACTTC
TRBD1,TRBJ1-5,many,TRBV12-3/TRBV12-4,CASSLVYRGSGQPQHF,TGTGCCAGCAGTTTAGTGTACAGGGGATCAGGCCAGCCCCAGCATTTT
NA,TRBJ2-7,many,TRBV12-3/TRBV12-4,CASSLGSAEQYF,TGTGCCAGCAGTTTAGGCTCTGCAGAGCAGTACTTC
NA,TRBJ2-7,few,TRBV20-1,CSTGPGRDEQYF,TGCAGCACTGGTCCGGGTCGTGACGAGCAGTACTTC
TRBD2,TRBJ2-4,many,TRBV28,CASSLGLAGALGNIQYF,TGTGCCAGCAGTCTCGGACTAGCGGGAGCCCTGGGAAACATTCAGTACTTC
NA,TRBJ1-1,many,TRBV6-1,CASRINGEIGTEAFF,TGTGCCAGCAGAATCAACGGGGAGATTGGGACTGAAGCTTTCTTT
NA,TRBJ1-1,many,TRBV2,CASSEMAGNTEAFF,TGTGCCAGCAGTGAAATGGCGGGTAACACTGAAGCTTTCTTT
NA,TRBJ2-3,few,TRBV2,CASSEDRSNQPQYF,TGTGCCAGCAGTGAAGACAGGAGCAATCAGCCCCAGTATTTT
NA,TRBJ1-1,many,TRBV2,CATGTVNTEAFF,TGTGCCACCGGGACCGTGAACACTGAAGCTTTCTTT